This T cell receptor beta chain was sequenced for a study of T cells after posttransplantation cyclophosphamide. Notes on the study in general: After PTCy, TRB diversity resembled that of CNI/methotrexate controls. Skin or GI-infiltrating T cells shared few TRB sequences with blood. Donor-recipient repertoire similarity was low at 1-2 months, rising over year one.

Some clones are missing from TCRdb's copy, which holds only in-frame ones; the method was immunoSEQ multiplex PCR. The repertoire consists of around 3,300 clones, with around 81% occurring once and the leading ten covering about a fifth. In its sample, this clone was seen a few times. The antigen is undetermined. The V end was cut by 5 bases, the J end by 5 bases, with 18 bases between. Germline loops: CDR1 SGHVS, CDR2 FNYEAQ. The CDR3 is 15 amino acids. This sequence joins TRBV7-6 and TRBJ2-5, with D unclear. This receptor was obtained from an older woman in good health, CMV-negative, and a related stem cell transplant donor. The sample comprised CD8+ T cells sorted from bone marrow. This CDR3 is CASSAQPLVAETQYF. The CDR3 region has the DNA TGTGCCAGCAGCGCCCAACCTCTAGTCGCGGAGACCCAGTACTTC.